This T cell receptor (beta chain) was sequenced during a study of blood T cells in healthy people across ages. Germline V gives CDR1 MNHNS, CDR2 SASEGT. V lost 4 bases and J 1 base, leaving 19 bases between the germline ends. The CDR3 length is 18 residues. Combining a sample-barcoded 5' primer with a J-beta primer mix, a second PCR ran for about 6 to 11 cycles. MiXCR, run by TCRdb on the 5' RACE reads, gives a single entry per CDR3 protein. This table holds hundreds of thousands of distinct CDR3 sequences, around two fifths found once. Overall study results and limits: Naive T cell percentage by flow cytometry tracked strongly with beta diversity.

On this clonotype: Its target is not known.

The chain employs TRBV6-1 and TRBJ1-4; D might be TRBD1 (6 bases). This clonotype was obtained from a man older than 75 in good health. The material sequenced was blood. Here the CDR3 DNA reads TGTGCCAGCAGTGGTCGTTGGGGGCACGGCGGAACTAATGAAAAACTGTTTTTT. Protein product: CASSGRWGHGGTNEKLFF.